This TCR beta chain was identified during a study of shared clonotypes between healthy human individuals (dated by TCRdb to 2019 to 2021). Notes on the research overall: The cohort comprised two women and a few men aged 18 to 49 years. Leukapheresis yielded between about 0.94 and 8.9 billion PBMCs per donor. For each donor, three plates each were used for CD4 naive and CD4 memory, two plates were used for CD8 naive, and one plate was used for CD8 memory. To increase sequencing depth and limit assay-specific biases, different laboratories used diverse techniques to prepare libraries and sequence TCR repertoires. To estimate repertoire size and how much clonotypes are shared between individuals, the study performed deep sequencing of blood TCR repertoires from roughly five healthy adults.

The donors were healthy, HIV-negative adults who had no recently reported acute infections or vaccinations. Every donor was a Caucasian adult living in Nashville, Tennessee, USA. The CD8 memory samples were a combination of magnetically selected CD45RO+ cells and CCR7-negative CD45RA+ effector memory (TemRA) cells. Blood was obtained by leukapheresis, after which PBMCs were separated by Ficoll-Histopaque density gradient centrifugation and cryopreserved in liquid nitrogen vapor phase. Analytical flow cytometry was used to check the purity and quantity of every magnetically sorted T cell population. From each sorted fraction, genomic DNA was isolated and quantified by UV absorbance on a Nanodrop 2000c. Using the deep immunoSEQ assay, TCR CDR3 regions were amplified from genomic DNA by multiplex PCR. Genomic DNA extracted from each cell subset was distributed evenly over all wells of several immunoSEQ 96-well plates, and each plate served as one replicate. For sorted subsets, each replicate PCR was loaded with 200 ng genomic DNA, equivalent to about 33,000 T cell genomes. Purified libraries were quantified with a Qubit 3.0 fluorometer, sized on a Bioanalyzer 2100, and re-quantified with the KAPA Library Quantification kit. Every immunoSEQ 96-well plate was sequenced on a separate single-read 150-cycle Illumina NextSeq 550 flow cell. The study's processing was this. Because the immunoSEQ output included only junctional sequences and no quality scores, the filtering could not be the same as the filtering used for full-length reads. To assign V/J genes and CDR3, sequences were annotated using PyIR, a Python wrapper for IgBLAST v1.9, with IMGT germline references. Reads with weak V/J assignments (E-value above 1e-6), missing CDR3, stop codons, out-of-frame junctions, or ambiguous translated residues were removed. A V3J clonotype was defined by an identical inferred V gene, J gene, and CDR3 amino acid sequence. Percentage overlap between repertoires was calculated by dividing the number of shared unique clonotypes by the size of the smaller repertoire. Three approaches were used to assess repertoire richness: RTK rarefaction, the Chao1 estimator, and Recon v2.1 estimates of unobserved clonotypes. Generation probabilities were computed with OLGA for all TCRbeta clonotypes obtained by the gDNA method from several donors. The clones in this table, taken by TCRdb from immuneACCESS, are in-frame only. Not every clone is retained; where verified, under half of the shortfall comes from an unresolved V gene, and the cause of the rest is unknown. V and J calls and clone size come straight from that table; D and trimming were deduced from the DNA. Present in this sample are around 120,000 clones, about 72% of which were seen just once. Of the sample, approximately 25% is held by the ten largest clones.

This clone occurred a few times. Its antigen is not yet known. No base qualities exist here, and no much larger clone lies one base off it. Beyond this particular receptor, the publication reports: Compared with non-shared clonotypes, the clonotypes found in all four sorted-subset donors had higher generation probabilities. When four donors were compared, the shared fraction of clonotypes was 5% to 6.5% for naive CD4, 3% to 4% for naive CD8, more than 2% for memory CD4, and 0.35% to 0.5% for memory CD8. Sampling was restricted to blood, and TCR repertoires in tissue are likely to differ from TCR repertoires in blood. Incomplete sequencing was indicated by rarefaction of sorted-subset datasets, despite the large sequencing depth. Estimated clonotype richness was generally larger for naive than for memory subsets. Because the study included only a small number of donors, the genetic and exposure-history diversity represented was limited. Based on pairwise subsampling, the degree of clonotype sharing among donors was expected to be affected by sequencing depth.

Sample: memory CD8+ T cells sorted from blood. The cell subset or site label, as the study defines it: CD45RO+ cells pooled with CCR7-negative TemRA cells. This sequence was found in a woman aged 25 to 39 in good health.

The sequence in DNA is TGTGCCAGCAGCTTGGCCGGGACCTTGATATACGAGCAGTACTTC. This codes for CASSLAGTLIYEQYF. The chain uses TRBV5-6 and TRBJ2-7, with the D call perhaps TRBD1 or TRBD2, each one matching 5 bases. The CDR3 spans 15 residues, from the cysteine through the phenylalanine. The read is trimmed to its CDR3 DNA, 45 bases read in frame from base 1. Based on the germline V gene, the CDR1 and CDR2 sequences are SGHDT and YYEEEE. Deletion took 0 bases off V and 4 bases off J, with a span of 14 bases between the germline ends.